This T cell receptor (beta chain) was profiled in a study of shared clonotypes between healthy human individuals. Study-wide results and limits: Though the depth was large, rarefaction showed that sorted-subset sequencing was incomplete.

The assay was run at deep level. Some clones are missing from TCRdb's copy, which holds only in-frame ones; the method was immunoSEQ multiplex PCR. The sample has 300,000 to 400,000 clones; roughly 70% are singletons. The CDR3 has 18 residues. Germline V gene lookup returns CDR1 SGHTA and CDR2 FQGNSA. Trimming took off 0 bases at V and 3 bases at J, with 20 bases between the two ends. For this clone: Antigen specificity is unknown.

The chain combines TRBV7-2 with TRBJ1-2; D ambiguous. Sequenced: memory CD4+ T cells sorted from blood. This sample's subset: CD45RA-negative fraction. The receptor comes from a man aged 25 to 40 in good health. The CDR3 sequence: CASSLAPFAQSTYYGYTF. CDR3 in DNA: TGTGCCAGCAGCTTAGCCCCGTTCGCCCAGTCTACTTACTATGGCTACACCTTC.